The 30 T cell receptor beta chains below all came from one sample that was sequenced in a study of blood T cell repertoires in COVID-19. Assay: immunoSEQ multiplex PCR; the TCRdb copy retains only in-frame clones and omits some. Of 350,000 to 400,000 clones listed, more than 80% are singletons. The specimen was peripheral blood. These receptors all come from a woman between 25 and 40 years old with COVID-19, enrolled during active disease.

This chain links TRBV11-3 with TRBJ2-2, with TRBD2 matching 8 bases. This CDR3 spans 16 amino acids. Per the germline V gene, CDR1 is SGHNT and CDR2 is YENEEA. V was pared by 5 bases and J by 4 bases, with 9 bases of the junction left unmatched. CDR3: CASSPRTSSGTGELFF. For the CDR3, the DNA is TGTGCCAGCAGCCCGAGGACTAGCTCGGGCACCGGGGAGCTGTTTTTT.

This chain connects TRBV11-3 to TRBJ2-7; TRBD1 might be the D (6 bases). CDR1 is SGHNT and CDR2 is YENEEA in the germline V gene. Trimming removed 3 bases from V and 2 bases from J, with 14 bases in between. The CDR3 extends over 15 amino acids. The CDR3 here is CASSLGWQGTYEQYF. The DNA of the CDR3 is TGTGCCAGCAGCTTGGGGTGGCAGGGGACCTACGAGCAGTACTTC.

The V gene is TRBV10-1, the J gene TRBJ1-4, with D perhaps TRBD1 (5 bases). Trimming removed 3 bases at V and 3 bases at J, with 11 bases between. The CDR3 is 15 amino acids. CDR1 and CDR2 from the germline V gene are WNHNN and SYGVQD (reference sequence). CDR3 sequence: CASSDSREPNEKLFF. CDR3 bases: TGCGCCAGCAGTGATAGCAGGGAACCTAATGAAAAACTGTTTTTT.

The CDR3 sequence: CASSSRGQGKGTEAFF. The CDR3, as DNA: TGCGCCAGCAGCTCACGAGGACAGGGGAAAGGCACTGAAGCTTTCTTT. The chain combines TRBV5-1 with TRBJ1-1; 9 nucleotides match TRBD1. J was trimmed by 4 bases and V by 3 bases; bases with no gene match: 10. CDR1 and CDR2 (germline): SGHRS, YFSETQ. CDR3 size: 16 residues.

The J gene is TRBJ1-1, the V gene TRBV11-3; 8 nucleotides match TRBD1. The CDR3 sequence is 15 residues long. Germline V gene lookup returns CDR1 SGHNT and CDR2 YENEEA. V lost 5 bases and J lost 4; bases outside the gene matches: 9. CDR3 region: CASSVNRGWLTEAFF. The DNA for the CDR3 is TGTGCCAGCAGCGTAAACAGGGGGTGGCTCACTGAAGCTTTCTTT.

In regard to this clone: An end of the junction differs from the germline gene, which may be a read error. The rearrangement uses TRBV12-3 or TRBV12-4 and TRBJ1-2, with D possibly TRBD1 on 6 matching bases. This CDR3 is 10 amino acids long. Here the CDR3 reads CASRFRDIDF. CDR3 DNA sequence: TGTGCCAGCAGATTCCGGGACATCGACTTC.

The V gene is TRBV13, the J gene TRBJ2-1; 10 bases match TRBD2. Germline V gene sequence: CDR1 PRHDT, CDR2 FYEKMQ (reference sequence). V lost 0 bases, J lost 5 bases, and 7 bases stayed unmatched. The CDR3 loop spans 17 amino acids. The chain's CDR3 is CASSLGAGGLYDNEQFF. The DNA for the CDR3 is TGTGCCAGCAGCTTAGGAGCGGGGGGGCTTTATGACAATGAGCAGTTCTTC.

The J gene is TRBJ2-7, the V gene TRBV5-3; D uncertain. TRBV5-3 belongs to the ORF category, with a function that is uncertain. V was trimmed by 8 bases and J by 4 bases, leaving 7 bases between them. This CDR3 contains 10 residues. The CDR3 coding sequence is TGTGCCAGTCCCGGGTACGAGCAGTACTTC. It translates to CASPGYEQYF.

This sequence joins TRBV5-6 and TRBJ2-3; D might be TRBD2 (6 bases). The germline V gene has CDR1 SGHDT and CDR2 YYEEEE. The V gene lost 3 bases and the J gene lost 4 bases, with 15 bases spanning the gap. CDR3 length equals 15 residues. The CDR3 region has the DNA TGTGCCAGCAGCTCCCGGTGGAGCGGGCCAGATACGCAGTATTTT. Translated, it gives CASSSRWSGPDTQYF. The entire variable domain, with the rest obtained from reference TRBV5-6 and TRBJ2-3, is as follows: DAGVTQSPTHLIKTRGQQVTLRCSPKSGHDTVSWYQQALGQGPQFIFQYYEEEERQRGNFPDRFSGHQFPNYSSELNVNALLLGDSALYLCASSSRWSGPDTQYFGPGTRLTVL.

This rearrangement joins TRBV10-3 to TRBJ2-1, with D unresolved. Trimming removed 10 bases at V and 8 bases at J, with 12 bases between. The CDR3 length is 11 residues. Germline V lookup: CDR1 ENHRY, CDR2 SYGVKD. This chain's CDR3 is CANEPTDEQFF. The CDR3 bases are TGTGCCAACGAACCCACGGATGAGCAGTTCTTC.

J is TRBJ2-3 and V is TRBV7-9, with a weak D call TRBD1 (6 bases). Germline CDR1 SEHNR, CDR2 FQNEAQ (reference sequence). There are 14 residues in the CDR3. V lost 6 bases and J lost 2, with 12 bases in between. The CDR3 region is CASRRSGHTDTQYF. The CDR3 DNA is TGTGCCAGCAGACGGTCGGGACACACAGATACGCAGTATTTT.

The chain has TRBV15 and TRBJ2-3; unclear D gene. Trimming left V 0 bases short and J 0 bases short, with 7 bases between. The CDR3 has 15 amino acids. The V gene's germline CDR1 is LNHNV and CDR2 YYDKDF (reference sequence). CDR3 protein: CATSRDRISTDTQYF. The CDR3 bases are TGTGCCACCAGCAGAGACAGAATTAGCACAGATACGCAGTATTTT.

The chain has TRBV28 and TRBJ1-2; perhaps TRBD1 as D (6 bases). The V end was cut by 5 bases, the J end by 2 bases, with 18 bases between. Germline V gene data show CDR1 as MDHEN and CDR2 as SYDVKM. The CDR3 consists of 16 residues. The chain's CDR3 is CASSLGLTGANYGYTF. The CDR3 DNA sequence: TGTGCCAGCAGTCTGGGATTGACAGGCGCGAACTATGGCTACACCTTC.

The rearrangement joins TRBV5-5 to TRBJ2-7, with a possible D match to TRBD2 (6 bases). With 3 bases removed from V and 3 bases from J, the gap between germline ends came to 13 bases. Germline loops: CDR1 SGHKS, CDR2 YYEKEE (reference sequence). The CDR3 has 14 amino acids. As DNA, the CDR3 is TGTGCCAGCAGCTCCTGGGACGGGGGCTACGAGCAGTACTTC. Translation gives CASSSWDGGYEQYF. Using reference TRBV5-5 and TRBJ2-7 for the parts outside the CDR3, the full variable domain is DAGVTQSPTHLIKTRGQQVTLRCSPISGHKSVSWYQQVLGQGPQFIFQYYEKEERGRGNFPDRFSARQFPNYSSELNVNALLLGDSALYLCASSSWDGGYEQYFGPGTRLTVT.

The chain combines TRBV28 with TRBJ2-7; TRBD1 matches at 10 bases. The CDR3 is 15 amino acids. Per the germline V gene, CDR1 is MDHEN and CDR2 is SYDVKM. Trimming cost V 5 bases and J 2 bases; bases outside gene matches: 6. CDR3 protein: CASSRPGTGAYEQYF. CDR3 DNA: TGTGCCAGCAGTCGACCCGGGACAGGGGCCTACGAGCAGTACTTC.

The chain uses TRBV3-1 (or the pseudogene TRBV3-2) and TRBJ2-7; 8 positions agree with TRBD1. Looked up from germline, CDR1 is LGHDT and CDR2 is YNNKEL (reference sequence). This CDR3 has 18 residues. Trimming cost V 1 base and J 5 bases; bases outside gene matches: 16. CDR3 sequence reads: CASSQALLPGGAMDEQYF. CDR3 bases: TGTGCCAGCAGCCAAGCCCTCCTACCAGGGGGCGCGATGGACGAGCAGTACTTC.

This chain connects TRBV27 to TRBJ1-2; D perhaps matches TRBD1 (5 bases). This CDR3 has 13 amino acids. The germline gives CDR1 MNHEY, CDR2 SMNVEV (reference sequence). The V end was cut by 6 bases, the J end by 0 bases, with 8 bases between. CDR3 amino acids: CASSRTTNYGYTF. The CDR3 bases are TGTGCCAGCAGCAGGACAACTAACTATGGCTACACCTTC.

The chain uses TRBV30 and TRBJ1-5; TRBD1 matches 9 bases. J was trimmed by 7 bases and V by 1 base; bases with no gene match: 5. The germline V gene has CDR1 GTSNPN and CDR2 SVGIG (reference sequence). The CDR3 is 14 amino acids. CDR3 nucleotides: TGTGCCTGGAGTGCGGGGACAGGGATACAGCCCCAGCATTTT. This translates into CAWSAGTGIQPQHF.

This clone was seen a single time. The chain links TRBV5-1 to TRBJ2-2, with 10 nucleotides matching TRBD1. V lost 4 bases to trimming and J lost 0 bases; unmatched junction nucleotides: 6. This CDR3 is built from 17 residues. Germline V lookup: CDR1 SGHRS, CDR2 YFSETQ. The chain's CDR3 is CASSVTGGPPNTGELFF. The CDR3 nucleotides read TGCGCCAGCAGCGTGACAGGGGGCCCTCCGAACACCGGGGAGCTGTTTTTT.

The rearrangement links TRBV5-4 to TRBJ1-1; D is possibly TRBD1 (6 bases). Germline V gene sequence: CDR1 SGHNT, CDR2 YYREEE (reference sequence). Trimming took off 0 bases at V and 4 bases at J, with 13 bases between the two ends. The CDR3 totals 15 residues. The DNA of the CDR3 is TGTGCCAGCAGCTTGGAACCAGGGACACCCACTGAAGCTTTCTTT. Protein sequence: CASSLEPGTPTEAFF.

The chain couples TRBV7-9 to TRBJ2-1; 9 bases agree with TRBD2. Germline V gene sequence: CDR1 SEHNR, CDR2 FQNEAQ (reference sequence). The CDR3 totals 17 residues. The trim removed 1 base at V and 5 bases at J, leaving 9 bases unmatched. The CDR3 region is CASSLGLAGPPDNEQFF. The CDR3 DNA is TGTGCCAGCAGCTTAGGCCTAGCGGGGCCCCCGGACAATGAGCAGTTCTTC. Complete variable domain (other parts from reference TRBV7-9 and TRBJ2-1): DTGVSQNPRHKITKRGQNVTFRCDPISEHNRLYWYRQTLGQGPEFLTYFQNEAQLEKSRLLSDRFSAERPKGSFSTLEIQRTEQGDSAMYLCASSLGLAGPPDNEQFFGPGTRLTVL.

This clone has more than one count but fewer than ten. This CDR3 is CASSQGPQGENIQYF. The CDR3 bases are TGTGCCAGCAGCCAAGGTCCCCAGGGGGAAAACATTCAGTACTTC. This chain joins TRBV3-1 (or the pseudogene TRBV3-2) and TRBJ2-4; 7 nucleotides line up with TRBD1. The CDR3 spans 15 residues. Germline loops: CDR1 LGHDT, CDR2 YNNKEL (reference sequence). Trimming at V came to 1 base and at J to 5 bases, leaving 5 bases not matched to a gene.

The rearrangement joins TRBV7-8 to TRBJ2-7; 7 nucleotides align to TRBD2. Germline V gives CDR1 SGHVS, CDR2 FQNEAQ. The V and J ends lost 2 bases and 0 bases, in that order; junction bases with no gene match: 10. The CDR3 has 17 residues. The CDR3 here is CASSLSSGNGNSYEQYV. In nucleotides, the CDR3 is TGTGCCAGCAGCTTATCTAGCGGCAATGGTAACTCCTACGAGCAGTACGTC.

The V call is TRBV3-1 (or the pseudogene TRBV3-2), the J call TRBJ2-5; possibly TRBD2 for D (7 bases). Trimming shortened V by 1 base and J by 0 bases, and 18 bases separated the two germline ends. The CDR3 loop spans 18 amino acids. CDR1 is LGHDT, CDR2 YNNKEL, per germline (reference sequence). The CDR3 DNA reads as TGTGCCAGCAGCCAAGTGGTGAGTGGCGGGGGCGACCAAGAGACCCAGTACTTC. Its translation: CASSQVVSGGGDQETQYF.

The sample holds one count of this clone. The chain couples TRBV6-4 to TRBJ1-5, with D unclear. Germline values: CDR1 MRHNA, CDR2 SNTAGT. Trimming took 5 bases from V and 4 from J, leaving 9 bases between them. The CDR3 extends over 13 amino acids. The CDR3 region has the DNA TGTGCCAGCAGTCCGGAGCGAAATCAGCCCCAGCATTTT. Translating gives CASSPERNQPQHF.

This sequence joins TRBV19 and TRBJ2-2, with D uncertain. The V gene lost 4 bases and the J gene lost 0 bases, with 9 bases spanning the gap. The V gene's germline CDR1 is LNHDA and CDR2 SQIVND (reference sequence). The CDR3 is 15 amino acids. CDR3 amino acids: CASSTLIANTGELFF. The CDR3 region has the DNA TGTGCCAGTAGTACCCTAATCGCGAACACCGGGGAGCTGTTTTTT.

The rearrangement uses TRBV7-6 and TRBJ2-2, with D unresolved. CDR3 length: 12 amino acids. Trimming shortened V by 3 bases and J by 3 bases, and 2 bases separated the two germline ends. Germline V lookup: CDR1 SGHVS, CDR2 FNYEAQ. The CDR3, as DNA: TGTGCCAGCAGCTTCGACACCGGGGAGCTGTTTTTT. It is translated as CASSFDTGELFF.

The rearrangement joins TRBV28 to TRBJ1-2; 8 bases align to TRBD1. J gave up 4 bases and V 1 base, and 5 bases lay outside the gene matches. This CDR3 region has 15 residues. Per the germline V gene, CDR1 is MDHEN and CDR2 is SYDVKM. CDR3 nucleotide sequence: TGTGCCAGCAGTTTATACAGGGGGTATGGCTATGGCTACACCTTC. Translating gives CASSLYRGYGYGYTF.

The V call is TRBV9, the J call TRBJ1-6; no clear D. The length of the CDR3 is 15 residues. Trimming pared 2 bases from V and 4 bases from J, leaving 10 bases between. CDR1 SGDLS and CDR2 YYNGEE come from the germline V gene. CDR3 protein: CASSVSDTYNSPLHF. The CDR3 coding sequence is TGTGCCAGCAGCGTCTCAGACACGTATAATTCACCCCTCCACTTT.

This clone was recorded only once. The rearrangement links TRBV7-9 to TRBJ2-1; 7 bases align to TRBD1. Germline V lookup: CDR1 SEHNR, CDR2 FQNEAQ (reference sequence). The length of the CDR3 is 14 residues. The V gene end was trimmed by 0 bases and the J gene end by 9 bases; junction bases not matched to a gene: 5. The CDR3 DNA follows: TGTGCCAGCAGCTTAGCTAACAGGGGTGCTGAGCAGTTCTTC. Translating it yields CASSLANRGAEQFF.